A single T cell receptor beta chain is shown here with its context. What it recognizes is unknown. This entry belongs to a study of cytomegalovirus exposure and HLA in healthy donors. Clones were read by immunoSEQ multiplex PCR, and TCRdb kept only the in-frame ones, dropping some. The sample carries 200,000 to 250,000 clones, approximately 80% recorded once. There are 15 residues in the CDR3. Trimming cost V 3 bases and J 5 bases, with 16 bases left between them. CDR1 is MDHEN, CDR2 SYDVKM, per germline. Overall study findings and caveats: Specificity for CMV antigens was confirmed in vitro for a few of the CMV-associated chains. According to the study, 160 or so TCR beta chains were cytomegalovirus-associated. Across donors, most TCRs were seen rarely, yet some public ones were widespread.

The chain is built from TRBV28 and TRBJ1-2; D might be TRBD1 (5 bases). This clonotype originated in a woman aged 30 to 39 in good health and CMV-seropositive. The source material was PBMCs. The CDR3 nucleotides read TGTGCCAGCAGTTTCCCCCCAACCCCAGGGTATGGCTACACCTTC. Amino acids: CASSFPPTPGYGYTF.